The clone carrying this T cell receptor (beta chain) was detected a few times. What it recognizes is unknown. The source of the sample is a study of cytomegalovirus exposure and HLA in healthy donors. Use of 60 Vbeta and 13 Jbeta primers characterized the PCR. Generated by immunoSEQ multiplex PCR, the TCRdb table keeps only in-frame clones and is missing some. The sample lists about 190,000 clones, about 13% occurring once. The germline V gene has CDR1 SGHRS and CDR2 YFSETQ. V shed 3 bases and J 1 base; nucleotides not matched to a gene: 3. The CDR3 is made up of 17 amino acids. General observations from the study: In an earlier analysis, most TCR beta V segments were productive about 87% or about 30% of the time. Differences between HLA loci emerged in a later analysis of TCR association rates, with DRB1 most and HLA-C fewest.

The receptor's source is a man aged 45-60 years in good health and CMV-seropositive. The chain carries TRBV5-1 and TRBJ2-6, with 11 bases aligning to TRBD1. Sequencing was done on a sample of PBMCs. The CDR3 region is CASSSGTGGSGANVLTF. The CDR3 DNA reads as TGCGCCAGCAGCTCCGGGACAGGGGGGTCTGGGGCCAACGTCCTGACTTTC.